The 4 T cell receptor beta chains below come from one sample, sequenced in a study of cytomegalovirus exposure and HLA in healthy donors. Data came from immunoSEQ multiplex PCR; TCRdb stores just in-frame clones and leaves some out. The profile shows approximately 270,000 clones, roughly 87% of them singletons. The sequenced material came from PBMCs. Source of these receptors: a young man in good health and CMV-seropositive.

The gene calls are TRBV9 and TRBJ2-7, with D unclear. The V end was cut by 4 bases, the J end by 4 bases, with 12 bases between. Germline V gene lookup returns CDR1 SGDLS and CDR2 YYNGEE. The CDR3 contains 13 residues. The chain's CDR3 is CASSPGMGYEQYF. CDR3 nucleotides: TGTGCCAGCAGCCCAGGCATGGGTTACGAGCAGTACTTC.

This sequence joins TRBV7-9 and TRBJ2-5; TRBD1 aligns across 10 bases. Trimming took 5 bases from V and 2 from J; bases not matched to a gene: 5. This CDR3 region has 15 residues. Germline assignment: CDR1 SEHNR and CDR2 FQNEAQ (reference sequence). CDR3 amino acids: CASSLGTGVQETQYF. The CDR3 DNA follows: TGTGCCAGCAGCCTCGGGACAGGGGTGCAAGAGACCCAGTACTTC.

The V gene is TRBV5-4, the J gene TRBJ2-7; 11 bases are shared with TRBD2. J gave up 1 base and V 4 bases, and 10 bases lay outside the gene matches. The length of the CDR3 is 17 residues. Germline V lookup: CDR1 SGHNT, CDR2 YYREEE (reference sequence). The CDR3 sequence is CASSGRLAGLSSYEQYF. For the CDR3, the DNA is TGTGCCAGCAGCGGAAGACTAGCGGGACTTTCATCCTACGAGCAGTACTTC.

The chain couples TRBV4-1 to TRBJ2-3; 8 bases are a match to TRBD2. This CDR3 spans 17 amino acids. The germline CDR1 and CDR2 sequences are MGHRA and YSYEKL. V lost 0 bases to trimming and J lost 3 bases; unmatched junction nucleotides: 8. CDR3 in DNA: TGCGCCAGCAGCCAAGATGGAGGAGCGGGAGCGACAGATACGCAGTATTTT. It yields the protein CASSQDGGAGATDTQYF.